This T cell receptor beta chain was identified during a study of T cells in Graves' hyperthyroidism and ophthalmopathy (dated by TCRdb to between 2018 and 2021). About the study as a whole: Peripheral blood samples were taken at initial diagnosis, before any treatment was given. Thyroid tissue and blood T-cell repertoires from several Graves' hyperthyroidism patients were also compared in the study. After blood sampling, hyperthyroidism patients were treated with methimazole at a starting dose of 30 mg daily, and ophthalmopathy patients were treated with high-dose intravenous methylprednisolone. The roughly 100 discovery patients were randomly divided into training and test sets at a 7:3 ratio. The paper reports TCR Vbeta CDR3 sequencing of approximately 140 peripheral blood samples: around 41 ophthalmopathy, about 75 hyperthyroidism and around 17 progressor patients. Prospective prediction of ophthalmopathy was tested in an independent validation cohort consisting of 18 hyperthyroidism patients and some 16 patients who later progressed to ophthalmopathy. A discovery cohort of roughly 100 patients, 43 with Graves' ophthalmopathy and roughly 59 with stable Graves' hyperthyroidism, was used to find distinguishing TCR V-J signatures.

Overall study results and their limits: In validation, progression to ophthalmopathy was predicted by the model with around 70% sensitivity and nearly 75% specificity, a median of 6.5 months before onset. Most expanded thyroid clonotypes (frequency above 0.001) were also detected in blood, a finding suggesting that blood repertoires may reflect thyroid immune responses. Sample size was not statistically predetermined, and blinding of investigators to group allocation was not performed. In cross-validation, a model built on a 13 V-J signature told ophthalmopathy apart from stable hyperthyroidism with about 90% sensitivity and approximately 84% specificity, and in testing the same model reached 80%/75%.

Stable Graves' hyperthyroidism was defined as the absence of progression to ophthalmopathy over 18 months of follow-up. Hyperthyroidism patients were aged 18 to 65 years and newly diagnosed, with disease duration of less than 2 months. Patients with uncontrolled infections, other autoimmune diseases, pregnancy or lactation were excluded. Diagnoses relied on clinical symptoms, serum thyroxine and TRAb, thyroid ultrasound and orbital computed tomography. PBMCs were isolated from 7.5 to 10 ml of fresh peripheral blood by Ficoll-Paque density gradient centrifugation. Trizol reagent was used to extract total RNA, and RNA quality was then checked on an Agilent 2100 Bioanalyzer. Amplification of TCR beta CDR3 regions was carried out from RNA transcripts. For the first round of RT-PCR on the TCR CDR3, the HTBI primer set was used together with the Qiagen OneStep RT-PCR kit. Libraries were constructed in a second round of multiplex PCR, after which size selection and purification were performed. Paired-end sequencing of the libraries was performed with 100 bp reads on an Illumina HiSeq2000. The published analysis was carried out like this. Raw data were processed with SOAPnuke, discarding reads with adapters, uncalled bases, mean Phred below 15, or no exact constant-primer or identifier match. High-quality paired reads were merged with COPE v1.2.5, and unique nucleotide sequences were defined as clonotypes. MiTCR v1.1 was used to align clonotypes to the IMGT TRBV, TRBD and TRBJ reference segments. The analysis included only V-J combinations with a frequency above 0.0001, which together covered about 99% of the repertoires. The TCS score was defined as F50 (clonal expansion) divided by E x V (chaos), with BLOSUM62-based TCRdist calculated between CDR3 peptides within each V-J. Welch's t-statistics and random forest reduced around 510 V-J features to 10 to 15, which were used in a naive Bayes classifier (R e1071). The public reads were reanalyzed by TCRdb: fastp trimming at Q25, MiXCR alignment, in-frame beta chains only. All rows with the same CDR3 protein become a single entry with the most common DNA and genes. TCRdb's processing, not the study's, gives the V and J calls here. The sample data list roughly 700,000 distinct CDR3 sequences, and roughly 17% of these were observed just once. 15% to 18% of the sample goes to the ten largest clones.

This clonotype occurred many times. The antigen this receptor binds is unknown. Base qualities are not provided; no much larger clone lies one nucleotide away. Counted from cysteine to phenylalanine, this CDR3 has 15 amino acids. Just the 45-base CDR3 DNA is kept, in frame starting at base 1. CDR1 MDHEN and CDR2 SYDVKM were looked up in the germline V gene. V is shortened by 4 bases, J by 2 bases, and the region joining them spans 13 bases. The specimen was blood. The chain was built from TRBV28 and TRBJ2-3; the D gene assignment is ambiguous. The clonotype comes from a man aged 50-59 years with Graves' hyperthyroidism. The bases are TGTGCCAGCAGTTCGCTCCCAGGATTCACAGATACGCAGTATTTT. Translation gives CASSSLPGFTDTQYF. When the CDR3 is completed using the reference TRBV28 and TRBJ2-3 genes on either side, the full variable domain is DVKVTQSSRYLVKRTGEKVFLECVQDMDHENMFWYRQDPGLGLRLIYFSYDVKMKEKGDIPEGYSVSREKKERFSLILESASTNQTSMYLCASSSLPGFTDTQYFGPGTRLTVL.